One sample yielded the 15 T cell receptor beta chains listed below, sequenced in a study of OX40 agonist ivuxolimab in advanced cancers. Data came from immunoSEQ multiplex PCR; TCRdb stores just in-frame clones and leaves some out. Of 39,000 or so clones in the sample, 80% to 90% were seen once. The material sequenced was CD4+ or CD8+ T cells sorted from blood, taken in a trial of the OX40 agonist ivuxolimab. Receptors originate from an adult with an advanced solid tumor such as melanoma, head and neck, liver or kidney cancer.

Details on this clone: The same CDR3 also results from other DNA sequences found in this sample. The CDR3 coding sequence is TGCGCCAGCAGCTTGGTGGGACTATCCCAAGAGACCCAGTACTTC. Translation: CASSLVGLSQETQYF. This chain joins TRBV5-1 and TRBJ2-5; 7 nucleotides line up with TRBD2. The CDR3 extends over 15 amino acids. V gave up 0 bases and J gave up 1 base; unmatched junction bases: 3. Germline V CDR1 and CDR2: SGHRS, YFSETQ.

The chain combines TRBV19 with TRBJ1-5; unclear D gene. CDR1 and CDR2 (germline): LNHDA, SQIVND (reference sequence). V lost 0 bases, J lost 1 base, and 4 bases lay in between. This CDR3 contains 14 residues. CDR3 DNA sequence: TGTGCCAGTAGTATAGAACAGAGCAATCAGCCCCAGCATTTT. Protein product: CASSIEQSNQPQHF.

The chain joins TRBV19 to TRBJ1-5; TRBD1 aligns across 7 bases. CDR3 size: 14 residues. V shed 6 bases, J shed 6 bases, and the junction held 8 bases outside the gene matches. CDR1 and CDR2 (germline): LNHDA, SQIVND (reference sequence). CDR3 protein: CASRAAGGIQPQHF. Here the CDR3 DNA reads TGTGCCAGTAGGGCGGCAGGGGGTATTCAGCCCCAGCATTTT.

CDR3 amino acids: CASSQATYDTDTQYF. The DNA of the CDR3 is TGTGCCAGCAGCCAAGCTACGTACGACACAGATACGCAGTATTTT. The chain has TRBV14 and TRBJ2-3; no reliable D call. CDR1 and CDR2 (germline): SGHDN, FVKESK. This CDR3 has 15 amino acids. Deletions cut 1 base from V and 2 bases from J, with 10 bases between.

V and J are TRBV2 and TRBJ2-2, with 11 bases matching TRBD2. Trimming at V came to 11 bases and at J to 4 bases, leaving 12 bases not matched to a gene. The CDR3 length is 16 residues. Germline-derived CDR1 and CDR2 are SNHLY and FYNNEI. CDR3 region: CASKLTGTSGTGELFF. The CDR3 DNA sequence: TGTGCCTCTAAACTCACCGGGACTAGCGGCACCGGGGAGCTGTTTTTT. The whole variable domain, remainder taken from reference TRBV2 and TRBJ2-2, is EPEVTQTPSHQVTQMGQEVILRCVPISNHLYFYWYRQILGQKVEFLVSFYNNEISEKSEIFDDQFSVERPDGSNFTLKIRSTKLEDSAMYFCASKLTGTSGTGELFFGEGSRLTVL.

The CDR3 sequence: CASSDRGDYTF. The DNA of the CDR3 is TGTGCCAGCAGCGACAGGGGAGACTACACCTTC. The chain links TRBV2 to TRBJ1-2; 8 bases match TRBD1. V was pared by 6 bases and J by 10 bases, with 4 bases of the junction left unmatched. Germline V gives CDR1 SNHLY, CDR2 FYNNEI. CDR3 length: 11 amino acids.

This chain connects TRBV28 to TRBJ2-5; no definite D call. Germline V gene sequence: CDR1 MDHEN, CDR2 SYDVKM. Trimming took off 7 bases at V and 3 bases at J, with 12 bases between the two ends. The CDR3 loop spans 13 amino acids. This CDR3 reads CASTVRLKETQYF. CDR3 in DNA: TGTGCCAGCACCGTAAGGTTGAAAGAGACCCAGTACTTC.

The chain joins TRBV6-1 to TRBJ2-3; the D gene could be TRBD1 or TRBD2 (5 bases each). V shed 6 bases and J shed 7 bases, with 8 bases lying between them. CDR3 size: 11 residues. The germline CDR1 and CDR2 sequences are MNHNS and SASEGT. The CDR3 protein is CASRGPYTQYF. The CDR3 region has the DNA TGTGCCAGCAGGGGACCTTATACGCAGTATTTT.

This chain joins TRBV25-1 and TRBJ1-6; D is undetermined. Trimming took 2 bases from V and 7 from J, leaving 3 bases between them. CDR1 is MGHDK, CDR2 SYGVNS, per germline. This CDR3 has 12 amino acids. The CDR3 loop is CASSEGNSPLHF. Here the CDR3 DNA reads TGTGCCAGCAGTGAAGGGAATTCACCCCTCCACTTT. The entire variable domain, with the rest obtained from reference TRBV25-1 and TRBJ1-6, is as follows: EADIYQTPRYLVIGTGKKITLECSQTMGHDKMYWYQQDPGMELHLIHYSYGVNSTEKGDLSSESTVSRIRTEHFPLTLESARPSHTSQYLCASSEGNSPLHFGNGTRLTVT.

The V and J genes are TRBV7-8 and TRBJ2-7, with 9 bases that match TRBD1. Germline assignment: CDR1 SGHVS and CDR2 FQNEAQ. The CDR3 consists of 15 residues. V was clipped by 5 bases and J by 0 bases; unmatched bases: 5. The CDR3 loop is CASSPAGQGSYEQYF. Written as DNA, the CDR3 is TGTGCCAGCAGCCCTGCGGGACAGGGCTCCTACGAGCAGTACTTC.

The rearrangement uses TRBV7-2 and TRBJ2-7; TRBD2 agrees at 7 bases. CDR3 length: 15 residues. J was trimmed by 0 bases and V by 3 bases; bases with no gene match: 5. CDR1 and CDR2 (germline): SGHTA, FQGNSA. Here the CDR3 DNA reads TGTGCCAGCAGCTTTACTAGCGTTCGCTCCTACGAGCAGTACTTC. Translation gives CASSFTSVRSYEQYF.

The genes are TRBV14 and TRBJ2-1; D gene ambiguous. The CDR3 is made up of 13 amino acids. The V gene lost 4 bases and the J gene lost 3 bases, with 7 bases spanning the gap. Per the germline V gene, CDR1 is SGHDN and CDR2 is FVKESK. The CDR3 DNA is TGTGCCAGCAGCCTCCGACTCTACAATGAGCAGTTCTTC. It is translated as CASSLRLYNEQFF.

This clone was detected once. This chain joins TRBV23-1 and TRBJ2-7; D gene uncertain. TRBV23-1 carries the ORF label, with uncertain function. The CDR3 consists of 12 residues. V was pared by 0 bases and J by 2 bases, with 2 bases between. The CDR3 nucleotides read TGCGCCAGCAGTCAATCGACCTACGAGCAGTACTTC. Its protein is CASSQSTYEQYF.

This clone has more than one count but fewer than ten. Different DNA sequences within this sample yield the same CDR3. J is TRBJ2-5 and V is TRBV5-1, with a weak D call TRBD2 (6 bases). CDR1 SGHRS and CDR2 YFSETQ come from the germline V gene. V lost 0 bases and J lost 1, with 10 bases in between. CDR3 length: 15 amino acids. As DNA, the CDR3 is TGCGCCAGCAGCTTGGTGGGACTGTCCCAAGAGACCCAGTACTTC. This encodes CASSLVGLSQETQYF.

The rearrangement links TRBV6-6 to TRBJ2-7; 8 bases are shared with TRBD1. The junction had 7 bases not matched to a gene; V was cut back by 7 bases and J by 5 bases. CDR1 is MNHNY, CDR2 SVGAGI, per germline (reference sequence). The CDR3 has 13 amino acids. This chain's CDR3 is CASNLDREDEQYF. The CDR3 DNA reads as TGTGCCAGCAACTTGGACAGGGAAGACGAGCAGTACTTC.